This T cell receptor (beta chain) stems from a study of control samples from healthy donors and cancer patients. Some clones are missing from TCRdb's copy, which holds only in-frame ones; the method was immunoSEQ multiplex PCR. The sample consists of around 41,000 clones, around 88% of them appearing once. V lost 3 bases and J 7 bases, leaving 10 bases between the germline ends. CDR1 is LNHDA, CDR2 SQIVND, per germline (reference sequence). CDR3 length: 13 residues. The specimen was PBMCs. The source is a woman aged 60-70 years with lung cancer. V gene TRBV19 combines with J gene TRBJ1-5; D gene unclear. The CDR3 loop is CASSMGWRQPQHF. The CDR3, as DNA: TGTGCCAGTAGTATGGGTTGGCGGCAGCCCCAGCATTTT.